The source of this TCR beta chain is a study of cytomegalovirus exposure and HLA in healthy donors. V was cut by 4 bases and J by 7 bases, with 18 bases left in between. The CDR3 is made up of 15 amino acids. Germline lookup yields CDR1 SGHRS and CDR2 YFSETQ. This clone was seen only a few times. PCR involved 60 Vbeta and 13 Jbeta primers. Clones were read by immunoSEQ multiplex PCR, and TCRdb kept only the in-frame ones, dropping some. The sample lists 110,000 to 150,000 clones, around 80% occurring once. The source of this sequence is a female donor in good health and CMV-seronegative. V gene TRBV5-1 combines with J gene TRBJ2-1; perhaps TRBD1 as D (6 bases). The material sequenced was PBMCs. CDR3 loop: CASSQQTGYGNEQFF. In DNA, the CDR3 is TGCGCCAGCAGCCAACAGACAGGCTACGGGAATGAGCAGTTCTTC.